Listed here is a single TCR beta chain. This sample is part of a study of technical replicates of blood from several donors. Profiling relied on immunoSEQ multiplex PCR, and the TCRdb table lists in-frame clones only, not all of them. The sample includes around 70,000 clones, 95% of them seen just once. The receptor comes from a human donor in good health. The sequenced sample consisted of T cells isolated from PBMCs.

CDR3 DNA: TGTGCCAGCAGTGACTTCGGACAGGGACGCCCTGAAGCTTTCTTT. This gives the protein CASSDFGQGRPEAFF. The chain employs TRBV6-5 and TRBJ1-1; TRBD1 agrees at 8 bases. The CDR3 runs 15 residues. CDR1 MNHEY and CDR2 SVGAGI come from the germline V gene. With V trimmed by 5 bases and J by 6 bases, 11 bases remained unmatched.